This T cell receptor beta chain appears in the sequencing data of a study of cytomegalovirus exposure and HLA in healthy donors. About the research overall: The platform used for the 100 to 150 validation repertoires matched that of the 500 to 850 first-cohort repertoires, a later analysis reported. Overall study findings and caveats: The study put 150 or so TCR beta chains on its list as cytomegalovirus-associated. Across donors, most TCRs were seen rarely, yet some public ones were widespread.

With regard to this clone: Antigen: not known.

Assay: immunoSEQ multiplex PCR; the TCRdb copy retains only in-frame clones and omits some. This table has fewer than 250,000 clones, around nine tenths appearing once. This sequence was found in a man in his late teens or twenties in good health and CMV-seronegative. Material: PBMCs.

The chain's CDR3 is CASSRDRAGANVLTF. CDR3 coding DNA: TGTGCCAGCAGTAGGGACAGGGCTGGGGCCAACGTCCTGACTTTC. This chain connects TRBV6-5 to TRBJ2-6; 9 bases map to TRBD1. The junction had 1 base not matched to a gene; V was cut back by 5 bases and J by 2 bases. The CDR3 sequence is 15 residues long. Germline V gene lookup returns CDR1 MNHEY and CDR2 SVGAGI.